One T cell receptor (beta chain) is described in this entry. Its antigen remains unidentified. CDR1 is SGHKS, CDR2 YYEKEE, per germline (reference sequence). The CDR3 covers 15 residues. Trimming removed 0 bases at V and 9 bases at J, with 16 bases between. The data are from a study of T-cell memory formation after mild COVID-19. Overall study findings and caveats: Clones that shrank (day 15 to 85) were balanced CD4/CD8, whereas later expanders leaned CD4+. Pre-infection memory contained some responding clones, which suggested that cross-reactive memory had joined.

TCRdb analysed the 5' RACE reads with MiXCR anew, one entry per CDR3 protein. Among more than 200,000 distinct CDR3 sequences listed, roughly 15% were seen once. The origin of this receptor is a man younger than 35 who had mild COVID-19 (a few samples of this study predate the infection). Cell type and time point are not known. The V gene is TRBV5-5, the J gene TRBJ1-5; D is unclear. The sample comprised PBMCs or a T cell subset sorted from them (not recorded which). CDR3 region: CASSLVAGWGSPQHF. For the CDR3, the DNA is TGTGCCAGCAGCTTGGTTGCCGGGTGGGGATCGCCCCAGCATTTT.